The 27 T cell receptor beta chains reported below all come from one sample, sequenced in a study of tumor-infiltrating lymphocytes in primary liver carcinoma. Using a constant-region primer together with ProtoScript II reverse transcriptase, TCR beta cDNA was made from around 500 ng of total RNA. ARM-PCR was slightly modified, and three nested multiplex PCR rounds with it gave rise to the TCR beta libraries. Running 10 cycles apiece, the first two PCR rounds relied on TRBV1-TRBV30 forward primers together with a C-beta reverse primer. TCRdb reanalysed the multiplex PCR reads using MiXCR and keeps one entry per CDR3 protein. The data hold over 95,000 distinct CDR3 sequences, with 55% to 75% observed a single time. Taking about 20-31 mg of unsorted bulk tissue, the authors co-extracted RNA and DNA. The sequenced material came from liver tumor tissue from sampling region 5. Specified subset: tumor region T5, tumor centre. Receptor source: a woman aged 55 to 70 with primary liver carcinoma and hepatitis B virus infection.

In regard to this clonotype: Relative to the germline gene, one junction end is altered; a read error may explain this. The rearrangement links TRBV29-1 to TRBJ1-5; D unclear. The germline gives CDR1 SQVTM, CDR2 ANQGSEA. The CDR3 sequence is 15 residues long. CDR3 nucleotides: TGCAGCGTGGCCACAAGGGTAGGTAGCAATCAGCCCCAACATTTT. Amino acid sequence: CSVATRVGSNQPQHF.

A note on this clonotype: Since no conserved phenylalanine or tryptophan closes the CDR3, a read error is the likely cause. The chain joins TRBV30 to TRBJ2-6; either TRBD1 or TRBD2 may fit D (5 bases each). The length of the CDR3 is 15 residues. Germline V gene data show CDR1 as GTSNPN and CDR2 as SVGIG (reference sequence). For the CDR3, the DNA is TGTGCCTGGGCCCTAGGAGGAACTGGGGCCAACGTTCTGACTTTA. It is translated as CAWALGGTGANVLTL.

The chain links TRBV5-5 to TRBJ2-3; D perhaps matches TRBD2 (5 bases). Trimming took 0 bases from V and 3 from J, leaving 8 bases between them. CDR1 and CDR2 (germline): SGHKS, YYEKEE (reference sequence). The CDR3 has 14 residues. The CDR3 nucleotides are TGTGCCAGCAGCTTGGAGACGGGAACAGATACGCAGTATTTT. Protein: CASSLETGTDTQYF.

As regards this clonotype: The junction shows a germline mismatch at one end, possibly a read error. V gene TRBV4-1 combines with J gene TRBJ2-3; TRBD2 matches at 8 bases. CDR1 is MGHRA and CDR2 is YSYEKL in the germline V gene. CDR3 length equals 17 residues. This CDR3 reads CVSSQESPGGSTDTQYF. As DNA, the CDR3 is TGCGTCAGCAGCCAAGAATCACCGGGAGGGAGCACAGATACACAGTATTTT.

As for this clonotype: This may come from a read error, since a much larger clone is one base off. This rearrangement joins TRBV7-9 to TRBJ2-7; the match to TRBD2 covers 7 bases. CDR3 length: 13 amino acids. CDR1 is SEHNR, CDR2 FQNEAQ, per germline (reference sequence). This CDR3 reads CVSSLGAAGIEYF. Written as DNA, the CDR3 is TGTGTCAGCAGCTTAGGCGCAGCGGGAATAGAGTACTTC.

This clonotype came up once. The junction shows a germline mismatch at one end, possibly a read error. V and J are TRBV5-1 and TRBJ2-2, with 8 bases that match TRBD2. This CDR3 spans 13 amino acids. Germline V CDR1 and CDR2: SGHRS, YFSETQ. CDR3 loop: CASCSGNIGELFF. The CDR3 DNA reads TGCGCCAGCTGTAGCGGGAACATCGGGGAGCTGTTTTTT.

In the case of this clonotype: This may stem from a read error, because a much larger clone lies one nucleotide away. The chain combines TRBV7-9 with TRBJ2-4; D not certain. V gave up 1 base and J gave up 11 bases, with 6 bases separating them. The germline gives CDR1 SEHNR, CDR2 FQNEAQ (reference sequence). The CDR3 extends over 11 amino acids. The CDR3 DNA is TGTGCCAGCAGCTTAGAGAACGTTCAGTACTTC. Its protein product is CASSLENVQYF.

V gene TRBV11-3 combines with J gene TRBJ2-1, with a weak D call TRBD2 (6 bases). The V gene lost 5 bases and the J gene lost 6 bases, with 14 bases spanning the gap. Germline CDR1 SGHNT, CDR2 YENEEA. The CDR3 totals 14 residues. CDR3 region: CASSLGGEGNEQFF. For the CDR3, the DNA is TGTGCCAGCAGCCTGGGGGGTGAGGGCAATGAGCAGTTCTTC.

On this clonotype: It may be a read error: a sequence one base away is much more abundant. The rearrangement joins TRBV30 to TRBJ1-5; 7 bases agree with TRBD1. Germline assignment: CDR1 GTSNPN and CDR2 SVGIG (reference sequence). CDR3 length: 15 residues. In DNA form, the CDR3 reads TGTGACTGGAGTGAGGGGACAGTCAGCAATCAGCCCCAGCATTTT. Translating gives CDWSEGTVSNQPQHF.

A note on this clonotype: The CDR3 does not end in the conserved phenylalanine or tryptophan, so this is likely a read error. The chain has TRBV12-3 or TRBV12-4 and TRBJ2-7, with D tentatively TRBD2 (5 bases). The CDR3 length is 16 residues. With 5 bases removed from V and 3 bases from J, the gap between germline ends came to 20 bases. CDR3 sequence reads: CASSVDILAVNYEQYL. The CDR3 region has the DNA TGTGCCAGCAGTGTAGACATTCTAGCTGTCAACTACGAGCAGTACCTC.

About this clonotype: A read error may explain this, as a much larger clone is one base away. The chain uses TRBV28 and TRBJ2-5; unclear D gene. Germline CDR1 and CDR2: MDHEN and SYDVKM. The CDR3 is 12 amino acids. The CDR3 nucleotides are TGTGCCAGCAGCACCCCCTCCTCGGCCCACTACTTC. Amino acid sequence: CASSTPSSAHYF. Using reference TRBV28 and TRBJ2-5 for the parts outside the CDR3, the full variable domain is DVKVTQSSRYLVKRTGEKVFLECVQDMDHENMFWYRQDPGLGLRLIYFSYDVKMKEKGDIPEGYSVSREKKERFSLILESASTNQTSMYLCASSTPSSAHYFGPGTRLLVL.

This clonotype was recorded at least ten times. This CDR3 is CASSSSGRGGYEQYF. The CDR3 DNA reads TGTGCCAGCAGCTCTAGCGGGAGAGGGGGCTACGAGCAGTACTTC. The chain carries TRBV5-5 and TRBJ2-7; 10 bases fit TRBD2. The CDR3 is made up of 15 amino acids. Germline values: CDR1 SGHKS, CDR2 YYEKEE (reference sequence). J gave up 3 bases and V 3 bases, and 6 bases lay outside the gene matches.

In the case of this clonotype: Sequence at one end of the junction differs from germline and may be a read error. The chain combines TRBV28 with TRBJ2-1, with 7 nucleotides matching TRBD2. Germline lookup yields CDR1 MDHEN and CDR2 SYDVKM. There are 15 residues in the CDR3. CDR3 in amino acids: CASNLLASFSNEQFF. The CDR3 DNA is TGTGCCAGCAATTTACTAGCGTCCTTCAGCAATGAGCAGTTCTTC.

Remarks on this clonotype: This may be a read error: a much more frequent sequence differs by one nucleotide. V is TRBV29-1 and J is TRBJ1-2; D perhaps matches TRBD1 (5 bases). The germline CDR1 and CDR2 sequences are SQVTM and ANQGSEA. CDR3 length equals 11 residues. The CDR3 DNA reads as TGCGGCGCCCAACGGGGGGATGGCTACACCTTC. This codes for CGAQRGDGYTF.

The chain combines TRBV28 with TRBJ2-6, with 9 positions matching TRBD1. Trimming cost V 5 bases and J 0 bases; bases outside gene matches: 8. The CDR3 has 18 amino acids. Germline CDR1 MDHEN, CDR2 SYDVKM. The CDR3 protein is CASSPPGQGPSGANVLTF. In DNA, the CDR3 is TGTGCCAGCAGTCCCCCGGGACAGGGTCCCTCTGGGGCCAACGTCCTGACTTTC.

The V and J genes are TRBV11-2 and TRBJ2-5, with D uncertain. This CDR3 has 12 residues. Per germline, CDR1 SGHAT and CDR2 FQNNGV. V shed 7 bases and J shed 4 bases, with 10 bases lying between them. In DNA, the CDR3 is TGTGCCAGCACCTCCGATCCAGAGACCCAGTACTTC. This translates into CASTSDPETQYF.

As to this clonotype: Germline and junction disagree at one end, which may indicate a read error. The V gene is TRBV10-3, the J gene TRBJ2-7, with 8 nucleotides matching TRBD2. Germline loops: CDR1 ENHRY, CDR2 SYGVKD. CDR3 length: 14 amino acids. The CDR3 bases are TGTGTCATCAGTGAATCGCGGGAGGCTTACGAGCAGTGCTTC. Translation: CVISESREAYEQCF.

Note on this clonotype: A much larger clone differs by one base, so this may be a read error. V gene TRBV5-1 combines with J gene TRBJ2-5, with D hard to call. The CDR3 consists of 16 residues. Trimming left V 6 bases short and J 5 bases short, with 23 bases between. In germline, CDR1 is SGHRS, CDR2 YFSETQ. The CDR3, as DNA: TGCGCCAGCATCTTAGGCGCGAACAAGGCCGGGGAGACCCAGTACTTC. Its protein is CASILGANKAGETQYF.

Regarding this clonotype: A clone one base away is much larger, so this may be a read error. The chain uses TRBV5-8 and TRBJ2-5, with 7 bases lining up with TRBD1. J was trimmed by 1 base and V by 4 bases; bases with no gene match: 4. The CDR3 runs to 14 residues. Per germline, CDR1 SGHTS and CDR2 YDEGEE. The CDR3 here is CASSRGQPQETQYF. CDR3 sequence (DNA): TGTGCCAGCAGCCGGGGACAGCCCCAAGAGACCCAGTACTTC. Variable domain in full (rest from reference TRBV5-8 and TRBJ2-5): EAGVTQSPTHLIKTRGQQATLRCSPISGHTSVYWYQQALGLGLQFLLWYDEGEERNRGNFPPRFSGRQFPNYSSELNVNALELEDSALYLCASSRGQPQETQYFGPGTRLLVL.

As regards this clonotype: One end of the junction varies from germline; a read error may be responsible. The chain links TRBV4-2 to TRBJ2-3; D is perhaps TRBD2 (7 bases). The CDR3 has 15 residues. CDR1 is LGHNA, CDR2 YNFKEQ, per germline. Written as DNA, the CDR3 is TGTGCCAGTAGCCAAGAGGGGGGGGGCTCAGATACGCAGTATTTT. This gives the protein CASSQEGGGSDTQYF.

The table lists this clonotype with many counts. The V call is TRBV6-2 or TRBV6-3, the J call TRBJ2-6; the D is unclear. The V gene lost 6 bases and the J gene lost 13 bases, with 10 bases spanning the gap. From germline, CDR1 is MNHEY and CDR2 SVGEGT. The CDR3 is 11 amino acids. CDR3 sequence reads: CASSLPLVLTF. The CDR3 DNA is TGTGCCAGCAGCCTTCCACTTGTCCTGACTTTC.

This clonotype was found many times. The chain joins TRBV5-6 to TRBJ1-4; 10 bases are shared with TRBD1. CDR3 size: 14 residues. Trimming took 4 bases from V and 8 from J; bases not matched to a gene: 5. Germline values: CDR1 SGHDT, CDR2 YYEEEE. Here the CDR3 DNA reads TGTGCCAGCAGCCGCCGGGACAGGGGCGAAAAACTGTTTTTT. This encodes CASSRRDRGEKLFF. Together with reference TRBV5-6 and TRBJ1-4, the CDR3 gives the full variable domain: DAGVTQSPTHLIKTRGQQVTLRCSPKSGHDTVSWYQQALGQGPQFIFQYYEEEERQRGNFPDRFSGHQFPNYSSELNVNALLLGDSALYLCASSRRDRGEKLFFGSGTQLSVL.

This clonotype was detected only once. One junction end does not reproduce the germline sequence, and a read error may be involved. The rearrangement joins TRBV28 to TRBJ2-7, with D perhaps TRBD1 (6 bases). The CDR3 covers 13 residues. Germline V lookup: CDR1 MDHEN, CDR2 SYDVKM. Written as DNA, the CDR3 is TGTGCCAGCAGCTTGACAGGCGTCGGGGAGCAGTGTTTC. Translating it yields CASSLTGVGEQCF.

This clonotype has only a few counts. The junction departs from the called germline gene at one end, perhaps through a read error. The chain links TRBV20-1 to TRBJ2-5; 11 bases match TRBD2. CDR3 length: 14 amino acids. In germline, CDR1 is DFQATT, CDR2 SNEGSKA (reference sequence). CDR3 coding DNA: TGCAGTGCTAGGCTGACTAGCGGGGCGGGGACCCAGTACTTT. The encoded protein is CSARLTSGAGTQYF.

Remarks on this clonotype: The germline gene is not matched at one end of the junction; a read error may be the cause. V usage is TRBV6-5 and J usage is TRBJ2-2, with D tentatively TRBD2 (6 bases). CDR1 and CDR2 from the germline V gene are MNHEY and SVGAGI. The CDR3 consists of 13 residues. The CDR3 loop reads CACSYTNTGGLFF. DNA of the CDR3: TGTGCCTGCAGTTACACGAACACCGGGGGGCTGTTTTTT.

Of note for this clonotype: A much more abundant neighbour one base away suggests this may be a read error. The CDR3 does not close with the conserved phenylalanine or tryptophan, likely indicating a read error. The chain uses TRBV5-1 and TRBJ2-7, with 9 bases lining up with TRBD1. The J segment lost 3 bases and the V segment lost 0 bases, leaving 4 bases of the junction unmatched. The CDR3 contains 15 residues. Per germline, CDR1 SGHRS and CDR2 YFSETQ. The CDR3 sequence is CASSLGGTGLYEQYY. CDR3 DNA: TGCGCCAGCAGCTTGGGGGGGACAGGGCTCTACGAGCAGTACTAC.

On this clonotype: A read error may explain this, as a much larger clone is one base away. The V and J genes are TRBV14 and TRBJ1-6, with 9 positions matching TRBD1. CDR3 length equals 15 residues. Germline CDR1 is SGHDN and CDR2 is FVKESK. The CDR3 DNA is TGTGCCAGCAGCTTGCTCGGGACAGGGAATTCACCCTTCCACTTT. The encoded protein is CASSLLGTGNSPFHF.